This TCR beta chain emerged from a study of blood T cells in healthy people across ages. Comments on this clonotype: Possible read error: a much larger clone is one base away.

Every sample gave at least 5 micrograms of total RNA when it was extracted. The CDR3 has 15 amino acids. The J segment lost 11 bases and the V segment lost 6 bases, leaving 11 bases of the junction unmatched. Combining a sample-barcoded 5' primer with a J-beta primer mix, a second PCR ran for roughly 7 to 12 cycles. TCRdb recomputed calls from the 5' RACE reads with MiXCR, one row per CDR3 protein. Of more than 900,000 distinct CDR3 sequences in the sample, around 29% were seen once. The same specimen was also included in a second study, on T cells of mothers and their children. From that paper: Over 8 million reads per mother and some 3 million per child were obtained.

This clonotype was obtained from a woman aged 40 to 55 in good health. Sequences were obtained from blood. The chain couples TRBV12-3 or TRBV12-4 to TRBJ2-5; the match to TRBD2 covers 14 bases. The CDR3 sequence: CASRWTSGGTNEQYF. CDR3 DNA: TGTGCCAGCAGATGGACTAGCGGGGGGACCAATGAGCAGTACTTC.